One and the same sample provided the 17 T cell receptor beta chains below, sequenced in a study of T cells in Graves' hyperthyroidism and ophthalmopathy. Using RNA transcripts as the source, TCR beta CDR3 regions were amplified. RT-PCR in the first round (using the HTBI primer set) targeted the TCR CDR3. A single record per CDR3 protein comes from TCRdb applying MiXCR to the multiplex PCR reads. The data show fewer than 750,000 distinct CDR3 sequences, about 15% seen once. Sequencing was done on a sample of blood. These receptors originate from a woman aged 40-49 years with Graves' ophthalmopathy.

This clonotype was seen at least ten times. The V call is TRBV28, the J call TRBJ2-7; D possibly corresponds to TRBD1 (5 bases). Germline loops: CDR1 MDHEN, CDR2 SYDVKM. The CDR3 consists of 14 residues. The CDR3 DNA is TGTGCTACAGCAACCGTGACAGCCTCCTACGAGCAGTACTTC. Translation gives CATATVTASYEQYF.

This clonotype occurred many times. The rearrangement joins TRBV24-1 to TRBJ1-2, with no clear D. V shed 1 base and J shed 8 bases, with 13 bases lying between them. The CDR3 contains 14 residues. CDR1 and CDR2 (germline): KGHDR, SFDVKD. CDR3 region: CATSDLGPGGGYTF. CDR3 sequence (DNA): TGTGCCACCAGTGATTTAGGGCCCGGCGGGGGCTACACCTTC.

This clonotype occurred many times. The CDR3, as DNA: TGTGCCAGCAGTTTGTTAGGGTTTGCCTACGAGCAGTACTTC. It translates to CASSLLGFAYEQYF. The rearrangement joins TRBV12-3 or TRBV12-4 to TRBJ2-7; D unresolved. The CDR3 sequence is 14 residues long. V lost 3 bases to trimming and J lost 2 bases, with 11 bases between them.

This clonotype came up many times. The DNA of the CDR3 is TGTGCCAGCACGACAGGGGCTGGGGCCAACGTCCTGACTTTC. It encodes CASTTGAGANVLTF. The chain carries TRBV6-2 or TRBV6-3 and TRBJ2-6; 8 bases match TRBD1. The CDR3 consists of 14 residues. Germline values: CDR1 MNHEY, CDR2 SVGEGT. V gave up 7 bases and J gave up 2 bases; unmatched junction bases: 1.

There are many counts of this clonotype. The chain joins TRBV6-2 or TRBV6-3 to TRBJ2-7; no clear D gene. The V and J ends lost 2 bases and 0 bases respectively, with 20 bases between them. The germline gives CDR1 MNHEY, CDR2 SVGEGT. The CDR3 totals 18 residues. CDR3 bases: TGTGCCAGCAGTTACGACCAAGAAGGGTTCTCCTTCTCCTACGAGCAGTACTTC. Residues: CASSYDQEGFSFSYEQYF.

This clonotype was seen a handful of times. This rearrangement joins TRBV19 to TRBJ2-7; 9 bases map to TRBD1. J lost 3 bases, V lost 5 bases, and 8 bases had no gene match. Germline V gene data show CDR1 as LNHDA and CDR2 as SQIVND (reference sequence). CDR3 length: 15 residues. In DNA, the CDR3 is TGTGCCAGTAGTCCCGGGACAGGGAAACTCTACGAGCAGTACTTC. Translating gives CASSPGTGKLYEQYF.

This clonotype was counted only a few times. V gene TRBV29-1 combines with J gene TRBJ2-4, with TRBD2 matching 7 bases. The V and J ends lost 7 bases and 8 bases, in that order; junction bases with no gene match: 5. Germline CDR1 reads SQVTM; CDR2 reads ANQGSEA. The CDR3 spans 11 residues. The CDR3 region has the DNA TGCAGCGGGGGGGGAAGAGACATTCAGTACTTC. It codes for CSGGGRDIQYF.

This clonotype was picked up many times. The chain couples TRBV30 to TRBJ2-2, with 7 nucleotides matching TRBD1. Germline V lookup: CDR1 GTSNPN, CDR2 SVGIG (reference sequence). This CDR3 region has 15 residues. Trimming cost V 2 bases and J 3 bases; bases outside gene matches: 6. The CDR3 DNA follows: TGTGCCTGGAGTCCGATGACAGGGCACACCGGGGAGCTGTTTTTT. Translation: CAWSPMTGHTGELFF. The full variable domain, with the rest looked up from reference TRBV30 and TRBJ2-2, is SQTIHQWPATLVQPVGSPLSLECTVEGTSNPNLYWYRQAAGRGLQLLFYSVGIGQISSEVPQNLSASRPQDRQFILSSKKLLLSDSGFYLCAWSPMTGHTGELFFGEGSRLTVL.

This clonotype was recorded many times. The chain employs TRBV27 and TRBJ2-1; 11 bases align to TRBD2. From germline, CDR1 is MNHEY and CDR2 SMNVEV (reference sequence). The V gene end was trimmed by 3 bases and the J gene end by 5 bases; junction bases not matched to a gene: 0. This CDR3 is built from 14 residues. The CDR3 sequence is CASSLTSGNNEQFF. The CDR3 DNA reads TGTGCCAGCAGTTTGACTAGCGGGAACAATGAGCAGTTCTTC.

This clonotype showed up many times. CDR3 sequence: CATLGPRAKNIQYF. CDR3 DNA: TGTGCCACCCTGGGCCCCAGGGCCAAAAACATTCAGTACTTC. V gene TRBV28 combines with J gene TRBJ2-4; D gene ambiguous. V was trimmed by 10 bases and J by 1 base, leaving 14 bases between them. The CDR3 runs to 14 residues. CDR1 MDHEN and CDR2 SYDVKM come from the germline V gene.

V and J are TRBV4-1 and TRBJ2-2; 10 bases fit TRBD1. The CDR3 is 15 amino acids. J lost 7 bases, V lost 1 base, and 3 bases had no gene match. Germline CDR1 and CDR2: MGHRA and YSYEKL. CDR3 sequence (DNA): TGCGCCAGCAGCCAAGTGGGACAGGGGAGCGGGGAGCTGTTTTTT. Amino acids: CASSQVGQGSGELFF.

This clonotype was counted ten times or more. The chain is built from TRBV28 and TRBJ2-7; 14 nucleotides match TRBD2. This CDR3 contains 17 residues. Per the germline V gene, CDR1 is MDHEN and CDR2 is SYDVKM. V was pared by 3 bases and J by 4 bases, with 8 bases of the junction left unmatched. CDR3 DNA sequence: TGTGCCAGCAGTTTCGCCGAGGGACTAGCGGGAGCTTACGAGCAGTACTTC. Translated, it gives CASSFAEGLAGAYEQYF.

This clonotype was counted ten times or more. This chain joins TRBV12-5 and TRBJ2-7, with TRBD1 matching over 8 bases. Trimming took 5 bases from V and 2 from J; bases not matched to a gene: 11. The CDR3 covers 16 residues. From germline, CDR1 is LGHNT and CDR2 FRNRAP. The chain's CDR3 is CASGTSGDRSTYEQYF. In DNA, the CDR3 is TGTGCTAGTGGTACAAGTGGGGACAGGTCTACCTACGAGCAGTACTTC.

This clonotype was counted at least ten times. The chain carries TRBV29-1 and TRBJ1-1, with D unresolved. Germline V gene sequence: CDR1 SQVTM, CDR2 ANQGSEA. This CDR3 is built from 12 residues. The V end lost 4 bases, the J end lost 0 bases, and 6 bases lay between the germline ends. The chain's CDR3 is CSVGRMNTEAFF. For the CDR3, the DNA is TGCAGCGTTGGGAGGATGAACACTGAAGCTTTCTTT. Full variable domain (remainder filled in from reference TRBV29-1 and TRBJ1-1): SAVISQKPSRDICQRGTSLTIQCQVDSQVTMMFWYRQQPGQSLTLIATANQGSEATYESGFVIDKFPISRPNLTFSTLTVSNMSPEDSSIYLCSVGRMNTEAFFGQGTRLTVV.

The sample holds many counts of this clonotype. This rearrangement joins TRBV10-3 to TRBJ2-2, with D unclear. This CDR3 comprises 13 residues. The V gene's germline CDR1 is ENHRY and CDR2 SYGVKD. Deletions cut 6 bases from V and 2 bases from J, with 7 bases between. CDR3: CAIRDANTGELFF. CDR3 nucleotide sequence: TGTGCCATCAGGGACGCTAACACCGGGGAGCTGTTTTTT.

This clonotype appeared many times. The genes are TRBV24-1 and TRBJ2-5; D is unresolved. Between the trimmed V and J ends, which lost 3 bases and 3 bases, there was a span of 13 bases. The length of the CDR3 is 15 residues. Germline values: CDR1 KGHDR, CDR2 SFDVKD. This CDR3 reads CATSDTERSEETQYF. CDR3 DNA: TGTGCCACCAGTGATACGGAGCGATCCGAAGAGACCCAGTACTTC.

This chain joins TRBV12-5 and TRBJ2-5; 7 bases line up with TRBD1. V gave up 3 bases and J gave up 9 bases; unmatched junction bases: 10. The CDR3 extends over 14 amino acids. CDR1 LGHNT and CDR2 FRNRAP come from the germline V gene. Here the CDR3 DNA reads TGTGCTAGTGGTTTTTTGACAGGGAATCAGCCCCAGTACTTC. This codes for CASGFLTGNQPQYF.